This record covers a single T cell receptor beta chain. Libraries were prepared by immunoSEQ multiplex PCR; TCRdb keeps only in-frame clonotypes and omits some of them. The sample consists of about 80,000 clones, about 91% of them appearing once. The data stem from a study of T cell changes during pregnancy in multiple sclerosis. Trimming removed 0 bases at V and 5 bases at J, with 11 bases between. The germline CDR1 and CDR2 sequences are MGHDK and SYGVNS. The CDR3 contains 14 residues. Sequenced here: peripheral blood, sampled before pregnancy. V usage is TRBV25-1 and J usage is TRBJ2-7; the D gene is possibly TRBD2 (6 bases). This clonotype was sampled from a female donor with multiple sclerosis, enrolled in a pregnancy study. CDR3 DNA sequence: TGTGCCAGCAGTGAATATATAGGAGGGGACGAGCAGTACTTC. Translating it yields CASSEYIGGDEQYF.